The present entry profiles one TCR beta chain with its context. The target antigen is unknown. This sample was taken from a study of T cells after posttransplantation cyclophosphamide. General study results and limits: TRB clonality was highly associated with recipient CMV seropositivity and reactivation. Donor-recipient repertoire similarity was low at 1-2 months, rising over year one. Skin or GI-infiltrating T cells shared few TRB sequences with blood.

Only in-frame clones appear in the TCRdb table, and some are missing; sequencing was by immunoSEQ multiplex PCR. This sample carries about 36,000 clones, none of them present only once. Peripheral blood was collected from the related graft donor on the marrow donation day. Sequences were obtained from PBMCs. This receptor was taken from a girl between 10 and 17 years old in good health, CMV-negative, and a related stem cell transplant donor.

The CDR3 loop is CASSSIRTGRYTF. DNA for the CDR3: TGTGCCAGCAGTTCGATTCGGACAGGGCGGTACACCTTC. The chain is built from TRBV27 and TRBJ1-2, with TRBD1 matching 8 bases. There are 13 residues in the CDR3. The V and J ends lost 4 bases and 11 bases, in that order; junction bases with no gene match: 9. Germline lookup yields CDR1 MNHEY and CDR2 SMNVEV (reference sequence).